These 2 T cell receptor beta chains came from one sample sequenced in a study of OX40 agonist ivuxolimab in advanced cancers. Profiling relied on immunoSEQ multiplex PCR, and the TCRdb table lists in-frame clones only, not all of them. The sample yields 35,000 to 45,000 clones, around 89% seen once. The specimen comprised CD4+ or CD8+ T cells sorted from blood, sampled in a trial of the OX40 agonist ivuxolimab. The receptors stem from an adult with an advanced solid tumor such as melanoma, head and neck, liver or kidney cancer.

In this sample, this clone turned up once. The chain combines TRBV4-1 with TRBJ2-2, with D possibly TRBD1 on 5 matching bases. CDR1 and CDR2 from the germline V gene are MGHRA and YSYEKL. V dropped 0 bases and J dropped 2 bases, with 16 bases sitting between them. This CDR3 region has 18 residues. CDR3 residues: CASSQEAEGAYNTGELFF. CDR3 DNA sequence: TGCGCCAGCAGCCAAGAGGCCGAAGGGGCGTATAACACCGGGGAGCTGTTTTTT.

The chain links TRBV5-1 to TRBJ1-1, with TRBD1 as a possible D gene (6 bases). Per germline, CDR1 SGHRS and CDR2 YFSETQ. Trimming stripped 3 bases from V and 2 bases from J, with 11 bases between. This CDR3 spans 14 amino acids. CDR3 amino acids: CASSSRTVNTEAFF. The CDR3 region has the DNA TGCGCCAGCAGCTCTCGGACAGTCAACACTGAAGCTTTCTTT.